A selection of T cell receptor beta chains follows, all from one sample in a study of blood T cell repertoires in COVID-19. Here immunoSEQ multiplex PCR was the method, and the copy in TCRdb shows in-frame clones only, minus some. The table lists some 250,000 clones, roughly 86% of them singletons, with roughly 0.8% in the top ten. The sample was peripheral blood. These receptors all come from a woman in her twenties or thirties with acute or convalescent COVID-19. The CDR3 runs from the conserved cysteine through the conserved F or W. The D gene is left open where the match is weak. A clone size is listed for some rows: how often the clone was seen (once, few, many), or a class if it is expanded.

CDR3nt	CDR3aa	v_gene	d_gene	j_gene	len	abundance
TGTGCCAGCAGTTTGAGGGGGCCGAGCACTGAAGCTTTCTTT	CASSLRGPSTEAFF	TRBV28	TRBD1	TRBJ1-1	14	NA
TGCGCCAGCAGCCAGGTGCGGGACAGGGGGTACAATGAGCAGTTCTTC	CASSQVRDRGYNEQFF	TRBV5-1	TRBD1	TRBJ2-1	16	NA
TGTGCCAGCAGTTTGGCAGGGGGCAGTGAGCAGTACTTC	CASSLAGGSEQYF	TRBV6-5	TRBD1	TRBJ2-7	13	NA
TGCGCCAGCAGTCACATCCGACAGGGTTCTAATGAAAAACTGTTTTTT	CASSHIRQGSNEKLFF	TRBV23-1	TRBD1	TRBJ1-4	16	NA
TGTGCCAGCAGTCTCGGTTTCCGTGAAAAACTGTTTTTT	CASSLGFREKLFF	TRBV28	NA	TRBJ1-4	13	NA
TGCGCCAGCAGTCGACTACTGACAGGTGGTGACGAGCAGTACTTC	CASSRLLTGGDEQYF	TRBV10-2	NA	TRBJ2-7	15	NA
TGTGCCAGCAGTTTATCATGGACTAGCGGGATTGCGGTCCAAGAGACCCAGTACTTC	CASSLSWTSGIAVQETQYF	TRBV27	TRBD2	TRBJ2-5	19	NA
TGTGCCAGCAGCTTAGGAATTGGGACAGGGGTTTATAGCAATCAGCCCCAGCATTTT	CASSLGIGTGVYSNQPQHF	TRBV7-2	TRBD1	TRBJ1-5	19	NA
TGTGCCAGCAGCGTTGGAGCCTCGAGGGCCTCTGGAAACACCATATATTTT	CASSVGASRASGNTIYF	TRBV9	NA	TRBJ1-3	17	once
TGTGCCTGGAGTTTTTCGGGGAATCAGCCCCAGCATTTT	CAWSFSGNQPQHF	TRBV30	NA	TRBJ1-5	13	few
TGTGCCAGCAGCTCAACAGGGGGGGTCTATGGCTACACCTTC	CASSSTGGVYGYTF	TRBV7-9	TRBD1	TRBJ1-2	14	NA
TGTGCCTCCCGGGGACCAGCGGGCTATGGCTACACCTTC	CASRGPAGYGYTF	TRBV19	NA	TRBJ1-2	13	NA
TGTGCCATGGGACTAGCGGTTACCTACAATGAGCAGTTCTTC	CAMGLAVTYNEQFF	TRBV10-3	TRBD2	TRBJ2-1	14	NA
TGTGCCAGCAGTGAACAGGGGATTTTAGGCTACACCTTC	CASSEQGILGYTF	TRBV25-1	NA	TRBJ1-2	13	once
TGTGCCAGTAGCACCCTTGGGACAGGGTTGGGCAATCAGCCCCAGCATTTT	CASSTLGTGLGNQPQHF	TRBV19	TRBD1	TRBJ1-5	17	NA
TGCGCCAGCAGCTACCGGCAGGGAATGGACGAGCAGTACTTC	CASSYRQGMDEQYF	TRBV5-1	NA	TRBJ2-7	14	NA
TGCAGTGCTAGTGGCGCAGGATACAATGAGCAGTTCTTC	CSASGAGYNEQFF	TRBV20-1	NA	TRBJ2-1	13	NA
TGTGCCACCAGCAGACCCAGGGGGCAGGCAGGCGGATGGGACACAGATACGCAGTATTTT	CATSRPRGQAGGWDTDTQYF	TRBV15	TRBD1	TRBJ2-3	20	NA
TGTGCCAGCAGTGAAGCGACAGGCTATAGCAATCAGCCCCAGCATTTT	CASSEATGYSNQPQHF	TRBV25-1	NA	TRBJ1-5	16	NA
TGTGCCAGCAGCGCGGGGACAGGGGGAACCCCCTACGAGCAGTACTTC	CASSAGTGGTPYEQYF	TRBV9	TRBD1	TRBJ2-7	16	once
TGTGCCAGCAGTGAATTACAGGACATCATGAACACTGAAGCTTTCTTT	CASSELQDIMNTEAFF	TRBV25-1	NA	TRBJ1-1	16	NA
TGTGCCAGCAGTCGAAAGAGATGGGGACAGGGGCTACCTGTCAACGAGCAGTACTTC	CASSRKRWGQGLPVNEQYF	TRBV27	TRBD1	TRBJ2-7	19	NA
TGTGCCAGCAGCCAAGTATCGGGCCGGGGAGAAAAACTGTTTTTT	CASSQVSGRGEKLFF	TRBV14	NA	TRBJ1-4	15	NA
TGTGCCAGCAGCTCCTACCTCGGCGAGCAGTACTTC	CASSSYLGEQYF	TRBV11-3	NA	TRBJ2-7	12	NA
TGTGCCTGGAGTGTATCGGGGGGGAAAAATTCACCCCTCCACTTT	CAWSVSGGKNSPLHF	TRBV30	NA	TRBJ1-6	15	once
TGTGCCAGCAGCACCCCGGTGTCTACCCACACCGGGGAGCTGTTTTTT	CASSTPVSTHTGELFF	TRBV7-9	NA	TRBJ2-2	16	NA
TGTGCCAGCAGCCCTCTCCTAGAACCATCCTACGAGCAGTACTTC	CASSPLLEPSYEQYF	TRBV9	NA	TRBJ2-7	15	NA
TGCAGCGTTGAAGGGACTACCTACGAGCAGTACTTC	CSVEGTTYEQYF	TRBV29-1	NA	TRBJ2-7	12	NA
TGCGCCAGCAGTCAACCTACCGGGACTAGCGGGAGCCGGCCATTAACAGCAGGGGCCAACGTCCTGACTTTC	CASSQPTGTSGSRPLTAGANVLTF	TRBV23-1	TRBD2	TRBJ2-6	24	NA
TGTGCCAGCAGCTCGACTAGGACGGGGGAGCAGTACTTC	CASSSTRTGEQYF	TRBV7-8	NA	TRBJ2-7	13	NA
TGTGCCAGCAGACTAAAGCCGGGGTACGAGCAGTACTTC	CASRLKPGYEQYF	TRBV12-3/TRBV12-4	NA	TRBJ2-7	13	NA
TGTGCCAGCAGACCCGACTTGAGGGCACTTGGTGAGCAGTTCTTC	CASRPDLRALGEQFF	TRBV6-5	NA	TRBJ2-1	15	NA
TGTGCCAGCAGTAGACAGCTTAGGGAGCAGTACTTC	CASSRQLREQYF	TRBV6-2/TRBV6-3	NA	TRBJ2-7	12	once
TGTGCCAGCAGCCCAAGGACAGGGGGACTACGCGAGCAGTACTTC	CASSPRTGGLREQYF	TRBV9	TRBD1	TRBJ2-7	15	once
TGTGCCAGCAGCTTAGCACTAGCAGGGGCCAAAAACATTCAGTACTTC	CASSLALAGAKNIQYF	TRBV7-8	NA	TRBJ2-4	16	NA
TGTGCCATCAGGAGACGTAACGACAGGCAGGATTACAATGAGCAGTTCTTC	CAIRRRNDRQDYNEQFF	TRBV10-3	NA	TRBJ2-1	17	NA
TGTGCCACCAGTGATGCAGGGGGCGGCGGCTACACCTTC	CATSDAGGGGYTF	TRBV24-1	TRBD1	TRBJ1-2	13	NA
TGTGCCAGCAGCCCGGGACTAGCGGGAGGGCTTAAGGACGAGCAGTACTTC	CASSPGLAGGLKDEQYF	TRBV25-1	TRBD2	TRBJ2-7	17	NA
TGTGCCAGCAGCTCCAACGGGAGGCACAATGAGCAGTTCTTC	CASSSNGRHNEQFF	TRBV11-2	TRBD2	TRBJ2-1	14	once
TGCGCCAGCAGCTTGGTCGGGAGGGGCTGGAACACCGGGGAGCTGTTTTTT	CASSLVGRGWNTGELFF	TRBV5-1	TRBD2	TRBJ2-2	17	NA
TGTGCCAGCAGCTTCTCCGGGACAGGGCTCCACTCTGGAAACACCATATATTTT	CASSFSGTGLHSGNTIYF	TRBV7-8	TRBD1	TRBJ1-3	18	NA
TGTGCCAGCAGTGAATTGGGACAGGGGAACACCGGGGAGCTGTTTTTT	CASSELGQGNTGELFF	TRBV25-1	TRBD1	TRBJ2-2	16	NA
TGTGCCAGCAGCTATACAGGGGCGAACACCGGGGAGCTGTTTTTT	CASSYTGANTGELFF	TRBV9	TRBD1	TRBJ2-2	15	once
TGTGCCAGCAGCCGCGGGACGTACGGAGCTGAAGCTTTCTTT	CASSRGTYGAEAFF	TRBV13	NA	TRBJ1-1	14	NA
TGCGCCAGCAGCTTGGACACTAGCGGGGGGAGTTTCGATGAGCAGTTCTTC	CASSLDTSGGSFDEQFF	TRBV5-1	TRBD2	TRBJ2-1	17	NA
TGCAGTACCTATCTAGCGAATACGCAGTATTTT	CSTYLANTQYF	TRBV20-1	NA	TRBJ2-3	11	NA
TGTGCCATCAGAGAGGACAGGAGTGGAAACACCATATATTTT	CAIREDRSGNTIYF	TRBV10-3	TRBD1	TRBJ1-3	14	NA
TGTGCCAGCAGCTCACCTCGGGGAGGGGTAGAGACCCAGTACTTC	CASSSPRGGVETQYF	TRBV7-2	TRBD2	TRBJ2-5	15	NA
TGTGCCTGGAGTGTACTCCAGGTGGCGGGAGGGGGCGCAGATACGCAGTATTTT	CAWSVLQVAGGGADTQYF	TRBV30	TRBD2	TRBJ2-3	18	NA
TGTGCCAGCAGCGGACAGGGGCTCGGAAACACCATATATTTT	CASSGQGLGNTIYF	TRBV7-9	TRBD1	TRBJ1-3	14	NA
TGTGCCAGCAGCGCCAGGGTCGGGTCCTACAATGAGCAGTTCTTC	CASSARVGSYNEQFF	TRBV9	NA	TRBJ2-1	15	once
TGTGCCAGCAGTTACGGGACTAGCTGGAATGAGCAGTTCTTC	CASSYGTSWNEQFF	TRBV6-6	TRBD2	TRBJ2-1	14	NA
TGTGCCAGCAGTTGGACTAGCGGGAGTCCGGGCGAGACCCAGTACTTC	CASSWTSGSPGETQYF	TRBV6-5	TRBD2	TRBJ2-5	16	NA
TGTGCCAGAGGACTCTCTGGGGCCAACGTCCTGACTTTC	CARGLSGANVLTF	TRBV2	NA	TRBJ2-6	13	NA
TGTGCCAGCAGGTCACCGGGACATATATGGGCTGAAGCTTTCTTT	CASRSPGHIWAEAFF	TRBV7-9	NA	TRBJ1-1	15	NA